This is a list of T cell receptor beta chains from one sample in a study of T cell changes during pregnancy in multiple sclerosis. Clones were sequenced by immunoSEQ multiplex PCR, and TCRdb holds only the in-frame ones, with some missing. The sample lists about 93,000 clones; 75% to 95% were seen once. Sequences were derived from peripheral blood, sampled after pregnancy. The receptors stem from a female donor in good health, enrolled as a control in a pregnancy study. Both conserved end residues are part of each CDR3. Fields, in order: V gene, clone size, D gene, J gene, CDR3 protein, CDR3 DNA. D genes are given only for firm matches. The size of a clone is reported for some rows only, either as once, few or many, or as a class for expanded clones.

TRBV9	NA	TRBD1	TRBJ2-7	CASRIIRDSDARVGDEQYF	TGTGCCAGCAGAATAATCCGGGACAGTGACGCCCGGGTCGGGGACGAGCAGTACTTC
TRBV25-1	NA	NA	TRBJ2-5	CASRQETQYF	TGTGCCAGCCGGCAAGAGACCCAGTACTTC
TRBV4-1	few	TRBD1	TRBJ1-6	CASSQDLLDRLGSPLHF	TGCGCCAGCAGCCAAGATTTGTTGGACAGGTTAGGGTCACCCCTCCACTTT
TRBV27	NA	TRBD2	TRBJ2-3	CASCWRGGRSTQYF	TGTGCCAGCTGCTGGCGGGGGGGCCGGAGTACGCAGTATTTT
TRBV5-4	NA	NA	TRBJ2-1	CASSRSLGTYNEQFF	TGTGCCAGCAGCCGGTCCCTCGGGACTTACAATGAGCAGTTCTTC
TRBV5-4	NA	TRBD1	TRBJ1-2	CASSLAGTDGYTF	TGTGCCAGCAGCTTGGCGGGGACAGATGGCTACACCTTC
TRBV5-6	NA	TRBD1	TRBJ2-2	CASSLEGQGVGELFF	TGTGCCAGCAGCTTGGAGGGACAGGGGGTCGGGGAGCTGTTTTTT
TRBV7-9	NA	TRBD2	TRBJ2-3	CASSLGGTSGYTDTQYF	TGTGCCAGCAGCTTAGGGGGGACTAGCGGATACACAGATACGCAGTATTTT
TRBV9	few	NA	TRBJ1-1	CASSARAMGFGNTEAFF	TGTGCCAGCAGCGCCAGGGCCATGGGATTCGGGAACACTGAAGCTTTCTTT
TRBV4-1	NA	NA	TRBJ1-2	CASSQVVRWENGYTF	TGCGCCAGCAGCCAAGTTGTAAGGTGGGAGAATGGCTACACCTTC
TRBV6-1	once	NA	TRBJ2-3	CASSGKGRGNTDTQYF	TGTGCCAGCAGTGGCAAGGGAAGGGGAAACACAGATACGCAGTATTTT
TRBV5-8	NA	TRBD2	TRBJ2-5	CASTPGLAGYQETQYF	TGTGCCAGCACCCCGGGACTAGCGGGGTACCAAGAGACCCAGTACTTC
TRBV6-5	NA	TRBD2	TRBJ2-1	CASSGGGLAGVEQFF	TGTGCCAGCAGTGGTGGGGGACTAGCGGGGGTTGAGCAGTTCTTC
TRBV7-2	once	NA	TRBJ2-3	CASSLDRSPDTQYF	TGTGCCAGCAGCTTAGACCGGTCTCCCGATACGCAGTATTTT
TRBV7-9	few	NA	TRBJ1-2	CASSLSTYHRGYTF	TGTGCCAGCAGCTTAAGTACCTACCACCGGGGCTACACCTTC
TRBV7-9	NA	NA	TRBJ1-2	CASSLTNYGYTF	TGTGCCAGCAGCTTGACAAACTATGGCTACACCTTC
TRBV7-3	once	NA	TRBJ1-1	CASSLAAGSTEAFF	TGTGCCAGCAGCTTAGCGGCGGGCAGCACAGAAGCTTTCTTT
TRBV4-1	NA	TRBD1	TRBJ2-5	CASSSRDRAKEQYF	TGCGCCAGCAGCAGCCGGGACAGGGCGAAGGAGCAGTACTTC
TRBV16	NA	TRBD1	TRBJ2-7	CASSNFSGGVHYEQYF	TGTGCCAGCAGCAATTTTTCAGGGGGTGTACACTACGAGCAGTACTTC
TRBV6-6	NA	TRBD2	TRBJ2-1	CASSYEGTRGSNEQFF	TGTGCCAGCAGTTACGAAGGCACGCGGGGGAGCAATGAGCAGTTCTTC
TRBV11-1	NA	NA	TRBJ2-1	CASSLGRGWGNEQFF	TGTGCCAGCAGCTTAGGGAGGGGCTGGGGCAATGAGCAGTTCTTC
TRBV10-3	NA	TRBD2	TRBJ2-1	CAISATSGVYNEQFF	TGTGCCATCAGTGCTACTAGCGGGGTTTACAATGAGCAGTTCTTC
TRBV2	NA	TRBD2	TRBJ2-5	CASSLSGGQETQYF	TGTGCCAGCAGTTTAAGCGGGGGCCAAGAGACCCAGTACTTC
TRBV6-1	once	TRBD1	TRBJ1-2	CASSDRGHGYTF	TGTGCCAGCAGCGACAGGGGGCATGGCTACACCTTC
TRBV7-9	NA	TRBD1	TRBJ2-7	CASSLETGERYEQYF	TGTGCCAGCAGCTTAGAGACAGGGGAGAGGTACGAGCAGTACTTC
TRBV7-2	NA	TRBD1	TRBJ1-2	CASSSDRVANYGYTF	TGTGCCAGCAGCTCTGACAGGGTAGCTAACTATGGCTACACCTTC
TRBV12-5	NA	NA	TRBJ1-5	CASGLEENQPQHF	TGTGCTAGTGGTTTGGAGGAGAATCAGCCCCAGCATTTT
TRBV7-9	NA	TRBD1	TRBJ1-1	CASEGQGVGAFF	TGTGCCAGCGAGGGGCAGGGGGTCGGAGCTTTCTTT
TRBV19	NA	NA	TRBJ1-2	CASSIDAVYGYTF	TGTGCCAGTAGTATAGATGCGGTCTATGGCTACACCTTC
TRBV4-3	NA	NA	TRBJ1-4	CASSLRQAGDEKLFF	TGCGCCAGCAGCCTACGACAGGCGGGTGATGAAAAACTGTTTTTT
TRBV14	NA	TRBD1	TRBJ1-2	CASSQDHGTGRRSGGYTF	TGTGCCAGCAGCCAAGATCACGGGACAGGGAGACGATCGGGTGGCTACACCTTC
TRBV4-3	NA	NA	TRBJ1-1	CASSQDRVRLNTEAFF	TGCGCCAGCAGCCAAGATCGGGTCAGACTCAACACTGAAGCTTTCTTT
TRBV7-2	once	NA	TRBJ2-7	CASSSYGQSHEQYF	TGTGCCAGCAGCTCATACGGACAGTCCCACGAGCAGTACTTC
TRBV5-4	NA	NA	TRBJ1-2	CASSSLQGFYGYTF	TGTGCCAGCAGCTCACTACAGGGTTTCTATGGCTACACCTTC
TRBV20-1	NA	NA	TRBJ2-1	CSLGVEQFF	TGCAGTCTCGGAGTAGAGCAGTTCTTC
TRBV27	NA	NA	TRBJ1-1	CASSLGGLEWNTEAFF	TGTGCCAGCAGTTTAGGGGGCCTCGAGTGGAACACTGAAGCTTTCTTT
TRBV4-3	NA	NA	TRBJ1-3	CASSQVHRAGNTIYF	TGCGCCAGCAGCCAAGTACACAGAGCCGGAAACACCATATATTTT
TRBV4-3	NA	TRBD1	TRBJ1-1	CASSRRTGGMTEAFF	TGCGCCAGCAGCCGTCGGACAGGGGGTATGACTGAAGCTTTCTTT
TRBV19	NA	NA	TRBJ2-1	CASSLTNEQFF	TGTGCCAGTAGTCTGACAAATGAGCAGTTCTTC
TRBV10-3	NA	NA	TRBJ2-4	CAISEGRHQNIQYF	TGTGCCATCAGTGAGGGGAGGCATCAAAACATTCAGTACTTC
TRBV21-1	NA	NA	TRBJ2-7	CASSPDCKTYEQYF	TGTGCCAGCAGCCCCGACTGTAAAACCTACGAGCAGTACTTC
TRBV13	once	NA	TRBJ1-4	CASSLFRRDNEKLFF	TGTGCCAGCAGCTTATTTAGGAGAGATAATGAAAAACTGTTTTTT
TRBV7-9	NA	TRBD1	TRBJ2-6	CASSFGWDRGYRANVLTF	TGTGCCAGCAGCTTTGGCTGGGACAGGGGATACAGGGCCAACGTCCTGACTTTC